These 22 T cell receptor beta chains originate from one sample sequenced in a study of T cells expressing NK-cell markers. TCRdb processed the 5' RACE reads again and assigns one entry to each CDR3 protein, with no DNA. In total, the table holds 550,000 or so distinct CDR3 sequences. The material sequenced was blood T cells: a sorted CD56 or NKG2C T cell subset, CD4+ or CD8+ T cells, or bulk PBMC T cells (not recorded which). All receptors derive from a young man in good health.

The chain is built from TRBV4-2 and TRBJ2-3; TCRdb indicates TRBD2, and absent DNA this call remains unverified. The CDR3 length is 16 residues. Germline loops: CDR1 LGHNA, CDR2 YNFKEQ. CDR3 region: CASSQELAGLPDTQYF.

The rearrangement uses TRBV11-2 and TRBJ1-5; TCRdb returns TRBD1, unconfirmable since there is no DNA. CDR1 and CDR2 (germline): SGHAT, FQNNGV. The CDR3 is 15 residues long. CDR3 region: CASSPGTGFIQPQHF.

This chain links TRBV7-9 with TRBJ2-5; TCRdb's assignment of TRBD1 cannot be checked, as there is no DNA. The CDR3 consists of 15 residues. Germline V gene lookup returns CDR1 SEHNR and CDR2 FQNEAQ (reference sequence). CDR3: CASSPGALGQETQYF.

The CDR3 protein is CASSEGLAGVYF. The genes are TRBV12-3 or TRBV12-4 and TRBJ2-3; TCRdb lists TRBD2, though no DNA is available to test this call. This CDR3 region has 12 residues.

The CDR3 loop reads CASSAPQGNIQYF. The chain uses TRBV7-9 and TRBJ2-4; TCRdb's D call of TRBD1 is untestable without DNA. From germline, CDR1 is SEHNR and CDR2 FQNEAQ (reference sequence). The CDR3 sequence is 13 residues long.

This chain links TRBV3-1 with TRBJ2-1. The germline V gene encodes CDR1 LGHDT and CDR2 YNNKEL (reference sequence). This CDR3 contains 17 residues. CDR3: CASSQDRGLAGPDEQFF.

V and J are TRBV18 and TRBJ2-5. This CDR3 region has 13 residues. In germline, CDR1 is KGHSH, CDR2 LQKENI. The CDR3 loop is CASSPLEQETQYF.

This CDR3 reads CSASPIAGVDEQFF. The chain is built from TRBV20-1 and TRBJ2-1; TCRdb indicates TRBD2, and absent DNA this call remains unverified. Germline V gene data show CDR1 as DFQATT and CDR2 as SNEGSKA (reference sequence). CDR3 size: 14 residues.

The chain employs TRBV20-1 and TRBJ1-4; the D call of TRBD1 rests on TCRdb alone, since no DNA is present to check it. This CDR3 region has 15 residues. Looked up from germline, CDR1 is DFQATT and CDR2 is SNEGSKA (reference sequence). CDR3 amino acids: CSARGTGTGYEKLFF.

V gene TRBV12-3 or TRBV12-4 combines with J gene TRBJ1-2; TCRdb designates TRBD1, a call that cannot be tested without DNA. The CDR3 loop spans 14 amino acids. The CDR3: CASSEGTGRYGYTF.

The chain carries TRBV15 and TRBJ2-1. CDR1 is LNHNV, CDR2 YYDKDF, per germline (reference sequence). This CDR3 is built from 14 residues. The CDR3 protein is CATSIGDINNEQFF.

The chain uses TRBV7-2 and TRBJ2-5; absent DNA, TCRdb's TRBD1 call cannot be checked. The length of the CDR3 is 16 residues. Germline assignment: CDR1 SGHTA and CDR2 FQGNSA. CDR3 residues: CASSPRRGLHQETQYF.

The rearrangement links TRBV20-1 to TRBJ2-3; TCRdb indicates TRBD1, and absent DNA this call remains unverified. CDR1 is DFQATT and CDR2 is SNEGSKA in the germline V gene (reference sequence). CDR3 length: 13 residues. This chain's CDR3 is CSAQGSSTDTQYF.

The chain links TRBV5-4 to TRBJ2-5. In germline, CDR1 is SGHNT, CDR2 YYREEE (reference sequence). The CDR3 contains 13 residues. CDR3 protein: CASSFDRRQDQYF.

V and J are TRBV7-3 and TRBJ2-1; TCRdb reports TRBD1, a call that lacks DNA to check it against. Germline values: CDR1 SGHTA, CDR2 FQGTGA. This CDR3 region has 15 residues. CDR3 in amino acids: CASSLGGGAGNEQFF.

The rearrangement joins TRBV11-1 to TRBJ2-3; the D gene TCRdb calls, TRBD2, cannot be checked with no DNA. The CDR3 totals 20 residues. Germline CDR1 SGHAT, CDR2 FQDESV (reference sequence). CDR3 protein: CASSQQSRERVHPSTDTQYF.

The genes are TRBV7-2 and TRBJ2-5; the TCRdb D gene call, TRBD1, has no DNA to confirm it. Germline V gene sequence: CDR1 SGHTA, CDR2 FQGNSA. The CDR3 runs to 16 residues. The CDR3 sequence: CASSLPELRTGETQYF.

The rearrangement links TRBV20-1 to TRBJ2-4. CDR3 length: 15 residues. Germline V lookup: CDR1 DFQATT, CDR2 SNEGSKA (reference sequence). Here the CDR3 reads CSARDFRTSENIQYF.

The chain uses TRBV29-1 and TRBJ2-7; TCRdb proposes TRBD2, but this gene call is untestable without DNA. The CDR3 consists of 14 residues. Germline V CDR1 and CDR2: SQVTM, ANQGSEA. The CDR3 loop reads CSVLPALEAYEQYF.

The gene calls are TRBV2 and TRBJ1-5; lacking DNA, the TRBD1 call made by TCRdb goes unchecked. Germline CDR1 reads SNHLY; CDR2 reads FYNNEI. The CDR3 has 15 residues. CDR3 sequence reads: CASSEAGGRNQPQHF.

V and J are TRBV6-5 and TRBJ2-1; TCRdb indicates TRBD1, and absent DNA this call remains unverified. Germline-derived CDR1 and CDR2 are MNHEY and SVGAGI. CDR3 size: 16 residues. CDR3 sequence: CASSYSIPTGGNEQFF.

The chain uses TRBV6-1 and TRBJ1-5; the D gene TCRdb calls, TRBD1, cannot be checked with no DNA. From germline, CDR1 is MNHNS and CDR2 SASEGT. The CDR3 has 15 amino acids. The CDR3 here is CASRPDRGHDQPQHF.